Each of the 19 T cell receptor beta chains below was sequenced from the same sample in a study of graft-versus-host responses after intestinal transplantation. No cognate antigen is known for these TCRs. Assay used: immunoSEQ multiplex PCR; TCRdb lists only in-frame clones, some missing. The repertoire has around 90,000 clones, under 95% of them found once; the top ten carry around 0.07%. The source was unstimulated CD8+ T cells sorted from spleen or lymph node cells, collected before transplant. All receptors come from a human donor who was the organ donor for an intestinal transplant.

This chain joins TRBV6-4 and TRBJ1-5; possible D gene TRBD1, 5 bases. CDR3 size: 19 residues. Germline-derived CDR1 and CDR2 are MRHNA and SNTAGT. The DNA for the CDR3 is TGTGTCCCTACCAAATATAACAAAGGGGCCCTTCGATTCAATCAGCCCCAGCATTTT. Residues: CVPTKYNKGALRFNQPQHF.

The V call is TRBV10-3, the J call TRBJ2-7; the D gene is possibly TRBD1 (6 bases). This CDR3 region has 11 residues. Germline CDR1 is ENHRY and CDR2 is SYGVKD. With 7 bases removed from V and 6 bases from J, the gap between germline ends came to 10 bases. In DNA form, the CDR3 reads TGTGCCATCAAGAGGGGGTGCGAGCAGTACTTC. This gives the protein CAIKRGCEQYF.

The chain employs TRBV9 and TRBJ2-1; 12 bases agree with TRBD2. V shed 4 bases, J shed 6 bases, and the junction held 8 bases outside the gene matches. The CDR3 totals 16 residues. Germline CDR1 is SGDLS and CDR2 is YYNGEE. The CDR3 protein is CASSFGGTSGFNEQFF. CDR3 nucleotide sequence: TGTGCCAGCAGCTTCGGAGGGACTAGCGGGTTCAATGAGCAGTTCTTC.

This rearrangement joins TRBV28 to TRBJ2-7; the D gene is possibly TRBD1 (6 bases). The germline V gene encodes CDR1 MDHEN and CDR2 SYDVKM. The CDR3 has 16 amino acids. Trimming removed 8 bases at V and 4 bases at J, with 24 bases between. For the CDR3, the DNA is TGTGCCAGCGGATCACCCAGGGGACCGATCCGGTACGAGCAGTACTTC. Translation: CASGSPRGPIRYEQYF.

The chain combines TRBV28 with TRBJ1-2; D not certain. V lost 1 base and J lost 3, with 15 bases in between. The germline CDR1 and CDR2 sequences are MDHEN and SYDVKM. The CDR3 contains 16 residues. CDR3 coding DNA: TGTGCCAGCAGTTTATTTTACGGTGAACTATACTATGGCTACACCTTC. Amino acids: CASSLFYGELYYGYTF.

The chain couples TRBV5-1 to TRBJ2-7; D call uncertain. CDR1 is SGHRS, CDR2 YFSETQ, per germline. The CDR3 extends over 16 amino acids. V was pared by 1 base and J by 2 bases, with 16 bases between. This chain's CDR3 is CASSLFAPVLTYEQYF. The CDR3 DNA is TGCGCCAGCAGCTTGTTCGCCCCAGTCCTTACCTACGAGCAGTACTTC. Together with reference TRBV5-1 and TRBJ2-7, the CDR3 gives the full variable domain: KAGVTQTPRYLIKTRGQQVTLSCSPISGHRSVSWYQQTPGQGLQFLFEYFSETQRNKGNFPGRFSGRQFSNSRSEMNVSTLELGDSALYLCASSLFAPVLTYEQYFGPGTRLTVT.

The chain is built from TRBV28 and TRBJ2-1; 8 positions match TRBD2. The CDR3 is 18 residues long. CDR1 MDHEN and CDR2 SYDVKM come from the germline V gene. The ends lost 6 bases at V and 0 bases at J; junction bases unmatched: 13. The chain's CDR3 is CASSPPTSGMSSYNEQFF. DNA for the CDR3: TGTGCCAGCAGCCCCCCAACTAGCGGTATGAGCTCCTACAATGAGCAGTTCTTC.

The rearrangement uses TRBV15 and TRBJ2-7, with 12 bases that match TRBD2. From germline, CDR1 is LNHNV and CDR2 YYDKDF (reference sequence). With 1 base clipped from V and 3 bases from J, the junction kept 4 bases outside the gene matches. The CDR3 runs 16 residues. Here the CDR3 reads CATSRGKTSGSYEQYF. The CDR3 DNA follows: TGTGCCACCAGCAGAGGGAAGACTAGCGGGAGCTACGAGCAGTACTTC.

For the CDR3, the DNA is TGTGCCAGCAGCTTCCCAGGGGGATACACTGAAGCTTTCTTT. This gives the protein CASSFPGGYTEAFF. V usage is TRBV5-4 and J usage is TRBJ1-1, with 7 bases matching TRBD1. The germline CDR1 and CDR2 sequences are SGHNT and YYREEE (reference sequence). The CDR3 extends over 14 amino acids. The V segment lost 2 bases and the J segment 3 bases; nucleotides outside the gene matches: 4.

The V gene is TRBV7-9, the J gene TRBJ1-2; D may be TRBD1 (6 bases). CDR1 is SEHNR and CDR2 is FQNEAQ in the germline V gene (reference sequence). V lost 5 bases to trimming and J lost 1 base, with 20 bases between them. The CDR3 has 17 residues. Here the CDR3 DNA reads TGTGCCAGCAGCCCTGGGGGCGGGAGCTTTGATAACTATGGCTACACCTTC. Protein: CASSPGGGSFDNYGYTF.

The V gene is TRBV2, the J gene TRBJ2-7; 7 positions agree with TRBD1. Germline assignment: CDR1 SNHLY and CDR2 FYNNEI. V shed 1 base, J shed 5 bases, and the junction held 5 bases outside the gene matches. This CDR3 contains 14 residues. CDR3 in amino acids: CASSEDRGGDEQYF. The CDR3 nucleotides read TGTGCCAGCAGTGAAGACAGGGGTGGCGACGAGCAGTACTTC.

The chain joins TRBV4-1 to TRBJ2-1, with 10 nucleotides matching TRBD2. Unmatched junction bases numbered 8, after V lost 4 bases and J lost 2 bases. The CDR3 consists of 17 residues. Germline CDR1 reads MGHRA; CDR2 reads YSYEKL. CDR3 sequence: CASSRRSGRLPYNEQFF. In DNA form, the CDR3 reads TGCGCCAGCAGCCGCCGTAGCGGGAGGTTACCCTACAATGAGCAGTTCTTC.

As for this clone: The junction departs from germline at one end; a sequencing error may be responsible. This sequence joins TRBV5-6 and TRBJ1-4; possibly TRBD1 for D (6 bases). Per germline, CDR1 SGHDT and CDR2 YYEEEE. The length of the CDR3 is 12 residues. The CDR3 nucleotides read TGTGCCAGCAGCTTGGTAGGGGGTCCGAACACCTTT. It specifies CASSLVGGPNTF.

This chain links TRBV11-2 with TRBJ2-1; TRBD2 matches at 7 bases. Germline CDR1 is SGHAT and CDR2 is FQNNGV. The CDR3 contains 15 residues. Trimming removed 4 bases from V and 2 bases from J; junction bases left unmatched: 5. The CDR3 region has the DNA TGTGCCAGCAGCTCGTCCGGGGGGACCTACAATGAGCAGTTCTTC. Encoded protein: CASSSSGGTYNEQFF.

The V call is TRBV2, the J call TRBJ2-7, with D perhaps TRBD2 (5 bases). The CDR3 sequence is 15 residues long. Germline V CDR1 and CDR2: SNHLY, FYNNEI. V shed 6 bases and J shed 2 bases, with 17 bases lying between them. In nucleotides, the CDR3 is TGTGCCAGCAGAGGAGGACCGCCATCCCCCTACGAGCAGTACTTC. Amino acids: CASRGGPPSPYEQYF.

The rearrangement joins TRBV28 to TRBJ2-5, with D possibly being TRBD1 (5 bases). The CDR3 covers 13 residues. With 3 bases removed from V and 5 bases from J, the gap between germline ends came to 10 bases. Germline V gene sequence: CDR1 MDHEN, CDR2 SYDVKM. CDR3 loop: CASSLGPQETQYF. DNA for the CDR3: TGTGCCAGCAGTTTGGGGCCCCAGGAGACCCAGTACTTC. The full variable domain, rest sourced from reference TRBV28 and TRBJ2-5, is DVKVTQSSRYLVKRTGEKVFLECVQDMDHENMFWYRQDPGLGLRLIYFSYDVKMKEKGDIPEGYSVSREKKERFSLILESASTNQTSMYLCASSLGPQETQYFGPGTRLLVL.

The rearrangement joins TRBV7-9 to TRBJ2-1; 7 bases align to TRBD2. Germline V lookup: CDR1 SEHNR, CDR2 FQNEAQ (reference sequence). J was trimmed by 3 bases and V by 0 bases; bases with no gene match: 8. CDR3 size: 17 residues. This CDR3 is CASSLAAGTMGYNEQFF. CDR3 nucleotide sequence: TGTGCCAGCAGCTTAGCAGCGGGAACGATGGGCTACAATGAGCAGTTCTTC.

This clone was observed a few times. This chain uses TRBV4-1 with TRBJ1-2, with 11 bases aligning to TRBD1. Germline V gene data show CDR1 as MGHRA and CDR2 as YSYEKL. The CDR3 has 16 amino acids. J gave up 4 bases and V 4 bases, and 8 bases lay outside the gene matches. The CDR3 loop is CASSREGQGVLYGYTF. CDR3 nucleotides: TGCGCCAGCAGCCGAGAGGGACAGGGGGTTCTCTATGGCTACACCTTC.

The rearrangement uses TRBV5-4 and TRBJ2-7, with 10 bases fitting TRBD2. Germline V gene sequence: CDR1 SGHNT, CDR2 YYREEE (reference sequence). Trimming cost V 0 bases and J 0 bases; bases outside gene matches: 6. The CDR3 consists of 17 residues. The CDR3 reads CASSLAAGTSDSYEQYF. In DNA form, the CDR3 reads TGTGCCAGCAGCTTGGCAGCCGGGACTAGCGACTCCTACGAGCAGTACTTC.